The 24 T cell receptor beta chains reported below all come from one sample, sequenced in a study of cytomegalovirus exposure and HLA in healthy donors. This PCR relied on a set of 60 Vbeta primers and 13 Jbeta primers. Method: immunoSEQ multiplex PCR; TCRdb's copy keeps in-frame clones and lacks some. The sample yields about 160,000 clones, about 88% seen once. The sequencing input was PBMCs. These receptors originate from a young man in good health and CMV-seropositive.

The chain combines TRBV15 with TRBJ1-2, with no clear D. Between the trimmed V and J ends, which lost 0 bases and 8 bases, there was a span of 13 bases. Germline CDR1 is LNHNV and CDR2 is YYDKDF (reference sequence). CDR3 length: 14 residues. In DNA, the CDR3 is TGTGCCACCAGCAGAGATGAGGCCCTACGAGGCTACACCTTC. Translated, it gives CATSRDEALRGYTF.

V gene TRBV9 combines with J gene TRBJ2-7; TRBD1 aligns across 11 bases. This CDR3 contains 15 residues. In germline, CDR1 is SGDLS, CDR2 YYNGEE. V lost 2 bases, J lost 6 bases, and 7 bases stayed unmatched. The CDR3 protein is CASSVTSGTGGEQYF. The DNA of the CDR3 is TGTGCCAGCAGCGTTACCTCCGGGACAGGGGGCGAGCAGTACTTC.

The CDR3 spells CASSTGTDQPQHF. CDR3 bases: TGTGCCAGCAGCACAGGGACCGATCAGCCCCAGCATTTT. V usage is TRBV5-4 and J usage is TRBJ1-5; tentatively, D is TRBD1 (6 bases). CDR3 length equals 13 residues. V dropped 4 bases and J dropped 5 bases, with 10 bases sitting between them. CDR1 is SGHNT and CDR2 is YYREEE in the germline V gene (reference sequence).

This chain uses TRBV6-1 with TRBJ2-7, with D tentatively TRBD2 (5 bases). This CDR3 spans 13 amino acids. V dropped 7 bases and J dropped 4 bases, with 14 bases sitting between them. Germline V gene sequence: CDR1 MNHNS, CDR2 SASEGT. The chain's CDR3 is CASNPTGKYEQYF. For the CDR3, the DNA is TGTGCCAGCAACCCGACGGGGAAATACGAGCAGTACTTC.

The chain has TRBV19 and TRBJ2-7, with D possibly matching TRBD1 (5 bases). V dropped 2 bases and J dropped 3 bases, with 8 bases sitting between them. The CDR3 totals 13 residues. Per germline, CDR1 LNHDA and CDR2 SQIVND (reference sequence). The CDR3 is CASSIRTGYEQYF. CDR3 coding DNA: TGTGCCAGTAGTATAAGAACAGGCTACGAGCAGTACTTC. The whole variable domain, filled in from reference TRBV19 and TRBJ2-7, reads DGGITQSPKYLFRKEGQNVTLSCEQNLNHDAMYWYRQDPGQGLRLIYYSQIVNDFQKGDIAEGYSVSREKKESFPLTVTSAQKNPTAFYLCASSIRTGYEQYFGPGTRLTVT.

This rearrangement joins TRBV19 to TRBJ2-3; the match to TRBD2 covers 11 bases. J lost 5 bases, V lost 4 bases, and 8 bases had no gene match. Germline CDR1 LNHDA, CDR2 SQIVND (reference sequence). The CDR3 totals 16 residues. The CDR3 spells CASSRNLAGGLDTQYF. Here the CDR3 DNA reads TGTGCCAGTAGTAGGAACCTAGCGGGGGGCCTAGATACGCAGTATTTT.

The gene calls are TRBV2 and TRBJ1-2; D remains ambiguous. Per the germline V gene, CDR1 is SNHLY and CDR2 is FYNNEI. CDR3 length: 13 residues. V gave up 4 bases and J gave up 8 bases, with 14 bases separating them. In nucleotides, the CDR3 is TGTGCCAGCAGTGTATCAGGAATCAGCGGCTACACCTTC. It codes for CASSVSGISGYTF.

About this clone itself: This sample includes further DNA sequences coding for the same CDR3. J is TRBJ2-7 and V is TRBV7-2; TRBD2 matches 10 bases. CDR3 length: 15 residues. V lost 2 bases, J lost 2 bases, and 3 bases stayed unmatched. Per germline, CDR1 SGHTA and CDR2 FQGNSA. This CDR3 is CASSLRAGGAYEQYF. CDR3 sequence (DNA): TGTGCCAGCAGCTTAAGAGCGGGGGGGGCCTACGAGCAGTACTTC.

This clone has a single count. J is TRBJ2-7 and V is TRBV20-1; a possible D gene is TRBD2 (5 bases). Deletions cut 6 bases from V and 6 bases from J, with 9 bases between. This CDR3 is built from 10 residues. Per the germline V gene, CDR1 is DFQATT and CDR2 is SNEGSKA (reference sequence). CDR3 bases: TGCAGTGCACGACTAAGCGAGCAGTACTTC. Translation: CSARLSEQYF.

The chain uses TRBV4-1 and TRBJ2-1; possible D gene TRBD1, 6 bases. Germline CDR1 is MGHRA and CDR2 is YSYEKL. This CDR3 is built from 15 residues. Trimming stripped 1 base from V and 2 bases from J, with 9 bases between. The DNA for the CDR3 is TGCGCCAGCAGCCAAGTACAGGGCCCCTACAATGAGCAGTTCTTC. It specifies CASSQVQGPYNEQFF.

The chain couples TRBV7-2 to TRBJ2-7; 7 bases align to TRBD1. Germline-derived CDR1 and CDR2 are SGHTA and FQGNSA. The V gene end was trimmed by 4 bases and the J gene end by 6 bases; junction bases not matched to a gene: 3. The CDR3 length is 12 residues. The CDR3 sequence: CASSSDRVEQYF. The CDR3 DNA is TGTGCCAGCAGCTCCGACAGGGTCGAGCAGTACTTC.

V and J are TRBV10-3 and TRBJ1-4; TRBD1 might be the D (5 bases). The V end lost 5 bases, the J end lost 2 bases, and 6 bases lay between the germline ends. CDR1 is ENHRY and CDR2 is SYGVKD in the germline V gene. CDR3 size: 13 residues. The CDR3 DNA reads TGTGCCATCAGTTCAGGGACTAATGAAAAACTGTTTTTT. It codes for CAISSGTNEKLFF.

J is TRBJ2-2 and V is TRBV28; D gene uncertain. The CDR3 runs to 15 residues. Germline CDR1 MDHEN, CDR2 SYDVKM. The V and J ends lost 1 base and 2 bases respectively, with 8 bases between them. The CDR3, as DNA: TGTGCCAGCAGTTTATACCGACTTAACACCGGGGAGCTGTTTTTT. It is translated as CASSLYRLNTGELFF.

The chain recombines TRBV2 with TRBJ1-2, with 8 bases matching TRBD1. This CDR3 comprises 13 residues. CDR1 SNHLY and CDR2 FYNNEI come from the germline V gene. V lost 4 bases and J lost 4; bases outside the gene matches: 2. The CDR3 is CASSAGTGYGYTF. The CDR3 DNA is TGTGCCAGCAGTGCTGGGACAGGCTATGGCTACACCTTC.

This clone has just one count. This rearrangement joins TRBV7-8 to TRBJ2-1, with TRBD2 matching over 7 bases. Trimming cost V 1 base and J 5 bases; bases outside gene matches: 8. The germline gives CDR1 SGHVS, CDR2 FQNEAQ. The CDR3 runs to 16 residues. CDR3 in amino acids: CASSLVRASGHNEQFF. CDR3 bases: TGTGCCAGCAGCTTAGTGAGGGCTAGCGGACACAATGAGCAGTTCTTC. The variable domain in full, completed from reference TRBV7-8 and TRBJ2-1, reads GAGVSQSPRYKVAKRGQDVALRCDPISGHVSLFWYQQALGQGPEFLTYFQNEAQLDKSGLPSDRFFAERPEGSVSTLKIQRTQQEDSAVYLCASSLVRASGHNEQFFGPGTRLTVL.

This chain joins TRBV18 and TRBJ1-6; D not resolved. The length of the CDR3 is 14 residues. Germline loops: CDR1 KGHSH, CDR2 LQKENI. V was cut by 1 base and J by 10 bases, with 11 bases left in between. CDR3 in amino acids: CASSPLRVDSPLHF. Written as DNA, the CDR3 is TGTGCCAGCTCACCACTCCGGGTTGACTCACCCCTCCACTTT. Full variable domain (remainder filled in from reference TRBV18 and TRBJ1-6): NAGVMQNPRHLVRRRGQEARLRCSPMKGHSHVYWYRQLPEEGLKFMVYLQKENIIDESGMPKERFSAEFPKEGPSILRIQQVVRGDSAAYFCASSPLRVDSPLHFGNGTRLTVT.

This chain uses TRBV7-9 with TRBJ1-1; D not resolved. The CDR3 length is 15 residues. Germline lookup yields CDR1 SEHNR and CDR2 FQNEAQ (reference sequence). The V gene lost 4 bases and the J gene lost 6 bases, with 18 bases spanning the gap. This CDR3 is CASSSGTRTIAEAFF. CDR3 nucleotides: TGTGCCAGCAGCTCCGGAACACGGACTATTGCTGAAGCTTTCTTT.

This clone was recorded a few times. This chain uses TRBV2 with TRBJ2-1; no definite D call. The CDR3 spans 14 residues. Per the germline V gene, CDR1 is SNHLY and CDR2 is FYNNEI. V lost 5 bases to trimming and J lost 6 bases, with 14 bases between them. The CDR3 here is CASSLLVQTNEQFF. CDR3 nucleotide sequence: TGTGCCAGCAGTCTCCTCGTACAGACCAATGAGCAGTTCTTC. Variable domain in full (rest from reference TRBV2 and TRBJ2-1): EPEVTQTPSHQVTQMGQEVILRCVPISNHLYFYWYRQILGQKVEFLVSFYNNEISEKSEIFDDQFSVERPDGSNFTLKIRSTKLEDSAMYFCASSLLVQTNEQFFGPGTRLTVL.

The chain links TRBV6-5 to TRBJ2-7; D is unresolved. Trimming removed 0 bases from V and 2 bases from J, with 14 bases in between. CDR1 is MNHEY, CDR2 SVGAGI, per germline. This CDR3 contains 16 residues. Written as DNA, the CDR3 is TGTGCCAGCAGTTACTCGTTGTTGCGAATAGCCTACGAGCAGTACTTC. Its translation: CASSYSLLRIAYEQYF.

The CDR3: CASSEAAATGELFF. CDR3 bases: TGTGCCAGCAGTGAGGCGGCGGCCACCGGGGAGCTGTTTTTT. The chain carries TRBV6-4 and TRBJ2-2; D uncertain. This CDR3 has 14 amino acids. Trimming took off 3 bases at V and 4 bases at J, with 9 bases between the two ends. Germline V gene sequence: CDR1 MRHNA, CDR2 SNTAGT.

This clone was counted between two and nine times. One junction end does not reproduce the germline sequence, and a read error may be involved. The chain couples TRBV6-4 to TRBJ2-6; D possibly corresponds to TRBD1 (5 bases). The germline V gene has CDR1 MRHNA and CDR2 SNTAGT. The CDR3 extends over 16 amino acids. CDR3 residues: CASSDRQGSGANGLTF. CDR3 in DNA: TGTGCCAGCAGTGACCGGCAGGGAAGTGGGGCCAACGGCCTGACTTTC.

The chain links TRBV2 to TRBJ2-5; TRBD1 matches 8 bases. The CDR3 consists of 15 residues. The germline CDR1 and CDR2 sequences are SNHLY and FYNNEI. J was trimmed by 5 bases and V by 4 bases; bases with no gene match: 9. DNA for the CDR3: TGTGCCAGCAGTGGAGGTTGGACAGGGACCGAGACCCAGTACTTC. Protein product: CASSGGWTGTETQYF.

This clone showed up just once. The rearrangement joins TRBV6-1 to TRBJ2-1; TRBD1 matches 8 bases. The CDR3 has 13 residues. With V trimmed by 6 bases and J by 4 bases, 2 bases remained unmatched. Germline V gene sequence: CDR1 MNHNS, CDR2 SASEGT. The chain's CDR3 is CASRDRAYNEQFF. The DNA of the CDR3 is TGTGCCAGCAGGGACAGGGCTTACAATGAGCAGTTCTTC.

The rearrangement links TRBV5-6 to TRBJ1-3, with 9 bases that match TRBD1. Looked up from germline, CDR1 is SGHDT and CDR2 is YYEEEE. Trimming took 3 bases from V and 1 from J; bases not matched to a gene: 2. This CDR3 comprises 15 residues. DNA for the CDR3: TGTGCCAGCAGCTCCGGGACAGGGTCTGGAAACACCATATATTTT. It is translated as CASSSGTGSGNTIYF.